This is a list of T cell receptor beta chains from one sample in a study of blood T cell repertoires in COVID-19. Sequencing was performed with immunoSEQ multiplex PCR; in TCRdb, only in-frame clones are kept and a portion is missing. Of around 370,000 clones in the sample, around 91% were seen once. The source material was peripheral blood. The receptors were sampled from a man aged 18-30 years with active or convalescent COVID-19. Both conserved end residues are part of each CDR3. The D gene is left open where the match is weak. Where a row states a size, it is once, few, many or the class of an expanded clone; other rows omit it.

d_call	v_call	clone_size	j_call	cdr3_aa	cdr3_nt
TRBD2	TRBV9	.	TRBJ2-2	CASSGAGTTTGELFF	TGTGCCAGCAGCGGCGCCGGGACTACGACCGGGGAGCTGTTTTTT
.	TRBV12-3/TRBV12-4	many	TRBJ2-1	CASSLVSVNEQFF	TGTGCCAGCAGTTTGGTTAGCGTCAATGAGCAGTTCTTC
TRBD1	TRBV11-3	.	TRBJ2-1	CASSLGGQGGHEQFF	TGTGCCAGCAGCTTAGGGGGACAGGGAGGCCATGAGCAGTTCTTC
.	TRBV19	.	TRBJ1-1	CASSIGNVGKNTEAFF	TGTGCCAGTAGTATCGGGAACGTCGGAAAGAACACTGAAGCTTTCTTT
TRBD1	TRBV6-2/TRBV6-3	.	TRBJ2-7	CASSYSRDRGLREQYF	TGTGCCAGCAGTTACTCAAGGGACAGGGGGCTTCGCGAGCAGTACTTC
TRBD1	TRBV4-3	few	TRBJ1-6	CASSQVLAGQGNSPLHF	TGCGCCAGCAGCCAAGTCCTGGCGGGACAGGGCAATTCACCCCTCCACTTT
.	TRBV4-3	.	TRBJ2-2	CASSLHPEVSGELFF	TGCGCCAGCAGCTTGCACCCCGAGGTATCCGGGGAGCTGTTTTTT
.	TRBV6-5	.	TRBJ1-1	CASKGGIADTEAFF	TGTGCCAGCAAGGGGGGGATAGCGGACACTGAAGCTTTCTTT
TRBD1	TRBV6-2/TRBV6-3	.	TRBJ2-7	CASSYSRDRQTYEQYF	TGTGCCAGCAGTTACTCGCGGGACAGGCAAACCTACGAGCAGTACTTC
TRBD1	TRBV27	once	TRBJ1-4	CASSSGQGHEKLFF	TGTGCCAGCAGCTCGGGACAGGGACATGAAAAACTGTTTTTT
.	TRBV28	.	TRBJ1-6	CATMVGEGYDSPLHF	TGTGCCACCATGGTAGGGGAAGGTTATGATTCACCCCTCCACTTT
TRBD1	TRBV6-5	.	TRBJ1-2	CASSHSKGQEVYGYTF	TGTGCCAGCAGTCACTCCAAGGGACAGGAAGTCTATGGCTACACCTTC
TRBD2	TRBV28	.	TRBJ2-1	CARPWAGGPDEQFF	TGTGCCAGACCTTGGGCGGGAGGGCCGGATGAGCAGTTCTTC
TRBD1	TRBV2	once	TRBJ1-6	CASRGDRGGTYNSPLHF	TGTGCCAGCAGAGGGGACAGGGGAGGCACCTATAATTCACCCCTCCACTTT
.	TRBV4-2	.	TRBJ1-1	CASSQMEPKREAFF	TGTGCCAGCAGCCAAATGGAGCCGAAAAGAGAAGCTTTCTTT
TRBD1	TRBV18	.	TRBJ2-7	CASSPNGQGTYEQYF	TGTGCCAGCTCACCAAACGGACAGGGCACCTACGAGCAGTACTTC
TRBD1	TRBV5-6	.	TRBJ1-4	CASSPWTGPWEKLFF	TGTGCCAGCAGCCCATGGACAGGGCCTTGGGAAAAACTGTTTTTT
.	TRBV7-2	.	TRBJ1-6	CASSLAQRAGSLHF	TGTGCCAGCAGCTTAGCGCAGAGGGCAGGCAGCCTCCACTTT
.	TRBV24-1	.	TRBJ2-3	CATRDIDTQYF	TGTGCCACCAGAGACATAGATACGCAGTATTTT
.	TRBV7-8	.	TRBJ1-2	CASSPRRAGAPATGGYTF	TGTGCCAGCAGCCCAAGGCGAGCAGGGGCGCCCGCAACGGGTGGCTACACCTTC